This T cell receptor (beta chain) emerged from a study of blood T cell repertoires in COVID-19. At the level of the study: In each case, the material was cDNA or gDNA derived from T cells, B-cell-depleted T cells, or PBMCs.

Cohorts were based on clinical histories the participants reported. The protocol was immunoSEQ multiplex PCR, while the TCRdb copy is restricted to in-frame clones and leaves out a portion. The repertoire holds about 430,000 clones, with roughly nine tenths as singletons. Input material: PBMCs or T cells enriched from blood (not recorded which). This TCR was recovered from a man aged 25-45 years who had recovered from COVID-19.

CDR3 in amino acids: CASSARQGATNEKLFF. The CDR3 region has the DNA TGTGCCAGCAGCGCCAGACAGGGGGCGACTAATGAAAAACTGTTTTTT. The chain uses TRBV9 and TRBJ1-4; 10 bases match TRBD1. V shed 3 bases, J shed 2 bases, and the junction held 4 bases outside the gene matches. Germline values: CDR1 SGDLS, CDR2 YYNGEE. The length of the CDR3 is 16 residues.